The text below deals with one T cell receptor beta chain. What it binds is unknown. Expressed TCRB transcripts were sequenced because the entire RNA isolate underwent reverse transcription. TCRdb's table, derived via immunoSEQ multiplex PCR, lists solely in-frame clones and lacks some. This table holds around 360,000 clones, approximately 12% found once. The CDR3 has 17 residues. The germline V gene encodes CDR1 SEHNR and CDR2 FQNEAQ (reference sequence). Trimming at V came to 5 bases and at J to 7 bases, leaving 14 bases not matched to a gene. This entry is derived from a study of beta chain features in type 1 diabetes. For the study at large: Sorted cells examined across all samples numbered around 110,000,000. Study-wide points: Among patients with Type 1 diabetes, TCRB CDR3s were moderately but significantly shorter in every one of the four CD4+ subsets. More deletions and fewer insertions at VDJ junctions were found in patients with type 1 diabetes.

The source material was naive CD4+ T cells from blood. This clonotype originated in a woman younger than 30 with type 1 diabetes. The chain employs TRBV7-9 and TRBJ2-1; TRBD2 agrees at 10 bases. CDR3 bases: TGTGCCAGCAGCCTTAATGGGGGTAGCGGGAGGAGTAATGAGCAGTTCTTC. Its translation: CASSLNGGSGRSNEQFF.